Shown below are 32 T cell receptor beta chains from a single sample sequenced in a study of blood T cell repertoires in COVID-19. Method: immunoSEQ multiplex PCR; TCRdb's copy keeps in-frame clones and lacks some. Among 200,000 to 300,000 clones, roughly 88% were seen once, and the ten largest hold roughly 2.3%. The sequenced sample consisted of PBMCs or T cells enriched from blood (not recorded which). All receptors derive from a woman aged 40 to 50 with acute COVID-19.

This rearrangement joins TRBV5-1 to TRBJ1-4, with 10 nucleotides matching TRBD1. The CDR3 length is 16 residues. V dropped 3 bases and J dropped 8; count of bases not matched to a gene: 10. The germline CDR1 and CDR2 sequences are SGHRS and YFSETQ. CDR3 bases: TGCGCCAGCAGCTCGGGACAGGGGCCAAAAGTAGAAAAACTGTTTTTT. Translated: CASSSGQGPKVEKLFF.

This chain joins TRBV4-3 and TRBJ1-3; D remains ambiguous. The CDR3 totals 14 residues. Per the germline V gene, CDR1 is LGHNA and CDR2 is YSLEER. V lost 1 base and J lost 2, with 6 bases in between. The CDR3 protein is CASSQGGPGNTIYF. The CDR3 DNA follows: TGCGCCAGCAGCCAAGGAGGGCCTGGAAACACCATATATTTT.

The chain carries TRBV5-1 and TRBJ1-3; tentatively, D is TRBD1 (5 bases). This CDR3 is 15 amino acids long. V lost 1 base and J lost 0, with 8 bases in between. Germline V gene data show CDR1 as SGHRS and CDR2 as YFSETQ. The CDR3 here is CASSLTGDSGNTIYF. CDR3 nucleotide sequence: TGCGCCAGCAGCTTGACAGGAGACTCTGGAAACACCATATATTTT.

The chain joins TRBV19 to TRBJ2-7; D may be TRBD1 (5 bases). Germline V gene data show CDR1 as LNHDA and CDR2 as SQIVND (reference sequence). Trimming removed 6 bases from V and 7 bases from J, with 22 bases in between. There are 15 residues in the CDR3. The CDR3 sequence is CASSLSQGVLREQYF. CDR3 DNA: TGTGCCAGTAGCCTCTCGCAGGGTGTTTTGCGGGAGCAGTACTTC.

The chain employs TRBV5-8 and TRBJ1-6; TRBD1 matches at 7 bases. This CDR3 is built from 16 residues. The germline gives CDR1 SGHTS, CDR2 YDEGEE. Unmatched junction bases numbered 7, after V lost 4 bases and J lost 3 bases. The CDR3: CASSPGQNLYNSPLHF. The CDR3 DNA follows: TGTGCCAGCAGCCCGGGACAGAATCTCTATAATTCACCCCTCCACTTT. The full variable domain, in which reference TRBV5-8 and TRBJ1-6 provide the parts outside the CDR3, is EAGVTQSPTHLIKTRGQQATLRCSPISGHTSVYWYQQALGLGLQFLLWYDEGEERNRGNFPPRFSGRQFPNYSSELNVNALELEDSALYLCASSPGQNLYNSPLHFGNGTRLTVT.

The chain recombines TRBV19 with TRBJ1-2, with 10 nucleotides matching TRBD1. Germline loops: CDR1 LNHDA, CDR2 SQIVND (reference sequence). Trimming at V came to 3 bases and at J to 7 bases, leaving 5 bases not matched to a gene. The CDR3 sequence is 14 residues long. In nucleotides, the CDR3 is TGTGCCAGTAGTATGATCGACAGGGGGCCTGGCTACACCTTC. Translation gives CASSMIDRGPGYTF.

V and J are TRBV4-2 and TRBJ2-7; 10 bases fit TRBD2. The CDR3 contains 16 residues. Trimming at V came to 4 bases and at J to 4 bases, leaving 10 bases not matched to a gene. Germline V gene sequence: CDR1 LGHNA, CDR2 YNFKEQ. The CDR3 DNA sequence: TGTGCCAGCAGCCTAAGCGGGGGGGACTCATCGTACGAGCAGTACTTC. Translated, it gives CASSLSGGDSSYEQYF.

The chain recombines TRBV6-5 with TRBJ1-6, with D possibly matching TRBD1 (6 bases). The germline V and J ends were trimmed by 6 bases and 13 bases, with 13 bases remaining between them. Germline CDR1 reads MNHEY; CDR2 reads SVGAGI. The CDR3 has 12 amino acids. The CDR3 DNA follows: TGTGCCAGCAGGGACGGGGGGGCCCCCCTCCACTTT. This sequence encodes CASRDGGAPLHF.

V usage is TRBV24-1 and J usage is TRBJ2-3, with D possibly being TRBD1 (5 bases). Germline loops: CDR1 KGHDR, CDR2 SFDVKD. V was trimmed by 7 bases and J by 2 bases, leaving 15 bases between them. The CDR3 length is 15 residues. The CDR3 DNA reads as TGTGCCACCAGCGTTGAAAGGGGCAACACAGATACGCAGTATTTT. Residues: CATSVERGNTDTQYF.

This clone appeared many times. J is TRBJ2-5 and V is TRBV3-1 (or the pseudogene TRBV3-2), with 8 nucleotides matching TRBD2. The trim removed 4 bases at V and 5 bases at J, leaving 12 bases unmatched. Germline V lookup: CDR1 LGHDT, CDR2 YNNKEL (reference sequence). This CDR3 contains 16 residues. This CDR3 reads CASSRFSGAAGETQYF. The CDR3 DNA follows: TGTGCCAGCAGCCGATTTAGCGGGGCCGCTGGGGAGACCCAGTACTTC.

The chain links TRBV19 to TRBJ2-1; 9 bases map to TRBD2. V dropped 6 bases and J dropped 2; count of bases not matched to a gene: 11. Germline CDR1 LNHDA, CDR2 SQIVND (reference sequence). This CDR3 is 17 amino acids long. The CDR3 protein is CASSPQGGGGAYNEQFF. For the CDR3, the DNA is TGTGCCAGTAGCCCTCAGGGTGGCGGGGGGGCCTACAATGAGCAGTTCTTC.

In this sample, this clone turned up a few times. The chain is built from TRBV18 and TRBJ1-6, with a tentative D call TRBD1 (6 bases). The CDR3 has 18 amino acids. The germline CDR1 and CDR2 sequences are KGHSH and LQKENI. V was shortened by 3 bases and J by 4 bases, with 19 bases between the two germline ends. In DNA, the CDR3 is TGTGCCAGCTCACCCTCAGTGGCAGGGAGGGGGTATAATTCACCCCTCCACTTT. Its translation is CASSPSVAGRGYNSPLHF.

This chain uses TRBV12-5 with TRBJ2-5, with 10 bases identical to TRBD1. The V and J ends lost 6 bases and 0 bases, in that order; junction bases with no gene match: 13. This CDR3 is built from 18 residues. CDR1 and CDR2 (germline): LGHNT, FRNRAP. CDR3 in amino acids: CASGRDRGRLRYQETQYF. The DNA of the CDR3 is TGTGCTAGTGGGAGGGACAGGGGCCGACTCCGTTACCAAGAGACCCAGTACTTC.

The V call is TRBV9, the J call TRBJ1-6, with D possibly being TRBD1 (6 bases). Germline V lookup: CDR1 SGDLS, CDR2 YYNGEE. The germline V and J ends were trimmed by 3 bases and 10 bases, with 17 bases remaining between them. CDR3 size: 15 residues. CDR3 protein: CASSEGGAGRSPLHF. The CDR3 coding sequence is TGTGCCAGCAGCGAGGGGGGGGCAGGGCGGTCACCCCTCCACTTT. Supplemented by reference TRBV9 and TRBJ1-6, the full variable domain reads DSGVTQTPKHLITATGQRVTLRCSPRSGDLSVYWYQQSLDQGLQFLIQYYNGEERAKGNILERFSAQQFPDLHSELNLSSLELGDSALYFCASSEGGAGRSPLHFGNGTRLTVT.

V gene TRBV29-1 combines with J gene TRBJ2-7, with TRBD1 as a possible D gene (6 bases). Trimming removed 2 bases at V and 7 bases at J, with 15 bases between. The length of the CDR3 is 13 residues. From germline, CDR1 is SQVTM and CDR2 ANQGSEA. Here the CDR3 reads CSVEWQGKGEQYF. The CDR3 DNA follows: TGCAGCGTTGAATGGCAGGGGAAGGGTGAGCAGTACTTC.

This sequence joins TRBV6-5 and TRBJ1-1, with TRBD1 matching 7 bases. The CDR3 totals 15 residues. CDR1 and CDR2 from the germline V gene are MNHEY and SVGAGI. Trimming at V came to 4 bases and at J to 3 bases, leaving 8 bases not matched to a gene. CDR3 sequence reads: CASSSRQGRDTEAFF. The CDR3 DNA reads TGTGCCAGCAGTTCTAGACAGGGAAGGGACACTGAAGCTTTCTTT.

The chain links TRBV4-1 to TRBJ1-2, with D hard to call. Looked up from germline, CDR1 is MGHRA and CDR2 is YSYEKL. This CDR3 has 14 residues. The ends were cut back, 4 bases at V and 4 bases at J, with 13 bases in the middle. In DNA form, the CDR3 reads TGCGCCAGCAGCCCGCCCCACAGTAGCTATGGCTACACCTTC. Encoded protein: CASSPPHSSYGYTF.

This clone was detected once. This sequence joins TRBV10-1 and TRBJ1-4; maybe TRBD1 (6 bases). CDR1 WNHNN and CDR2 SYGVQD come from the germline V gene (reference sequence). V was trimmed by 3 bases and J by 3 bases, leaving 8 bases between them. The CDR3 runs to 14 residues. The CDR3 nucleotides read TGCGCCAGCAGTGAAGCAGGGGCTAATGAAAAACTGTTTTTT. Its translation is CASSEAGANEKLFF.

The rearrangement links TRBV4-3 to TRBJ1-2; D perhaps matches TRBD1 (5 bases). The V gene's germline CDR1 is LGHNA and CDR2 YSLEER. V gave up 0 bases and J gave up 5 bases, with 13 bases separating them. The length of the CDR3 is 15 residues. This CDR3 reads CASSQDSGGGYGYTF. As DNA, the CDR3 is TGCGCCAGCAGCCAAGACTCGGGGGGAGGGTATGGCTACACCTTC.

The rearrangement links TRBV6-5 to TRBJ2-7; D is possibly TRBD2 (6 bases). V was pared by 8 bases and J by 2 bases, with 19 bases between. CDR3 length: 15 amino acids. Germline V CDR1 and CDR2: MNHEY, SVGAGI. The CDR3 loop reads CASSLGGLNAYEQYF. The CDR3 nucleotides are TGTGCCAGCTCCCTTGGGGGACTGAACGCCTACGAGCAGTACTTC.

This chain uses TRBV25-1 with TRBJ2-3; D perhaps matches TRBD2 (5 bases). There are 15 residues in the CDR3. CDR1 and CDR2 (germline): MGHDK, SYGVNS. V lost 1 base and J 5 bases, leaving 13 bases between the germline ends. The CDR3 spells CASSEFGGWGDTQYF. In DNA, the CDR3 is TGTGCCAGCAGTGAATTCGGCGGGTGGGGAGATACGCAGTATTTT.

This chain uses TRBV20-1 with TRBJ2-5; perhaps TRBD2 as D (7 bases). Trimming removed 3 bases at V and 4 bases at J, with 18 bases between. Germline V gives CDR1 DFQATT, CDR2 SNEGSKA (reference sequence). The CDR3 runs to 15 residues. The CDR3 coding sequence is TGCAGTGCTAGTCTTGGCGCGGGGGACATAGAGACCCAGTACTTC. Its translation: CSASLGAGDIETQYF.

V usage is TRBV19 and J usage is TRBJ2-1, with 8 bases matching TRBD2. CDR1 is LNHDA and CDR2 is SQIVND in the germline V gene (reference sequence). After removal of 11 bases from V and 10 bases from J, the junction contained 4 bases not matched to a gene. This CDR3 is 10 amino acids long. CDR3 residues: CAAGGGEQFF. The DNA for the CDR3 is TGTGCCGCGGGCGGGGGGGAGCAGTTCTTC. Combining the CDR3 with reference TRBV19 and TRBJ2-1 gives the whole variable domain DGGITQSPKYLFRKEGQNVTLSCEQNLNHDAMYWYRQDPGQGLRLIYYSQIVNDFQKGDIAEGYSVSREKKESFPLTVTSAQKNPTAFYLCAAGGGEQFFGPGTRLTVL.

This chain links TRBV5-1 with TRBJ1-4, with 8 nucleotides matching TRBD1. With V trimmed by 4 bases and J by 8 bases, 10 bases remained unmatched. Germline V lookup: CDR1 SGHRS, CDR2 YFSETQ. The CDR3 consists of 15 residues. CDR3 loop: CASSAGTGLGEKLFF. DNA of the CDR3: TGCGCCAGCAGCGCCGGGACAGGATTAGGGGAAAAACTGTTTTTT.

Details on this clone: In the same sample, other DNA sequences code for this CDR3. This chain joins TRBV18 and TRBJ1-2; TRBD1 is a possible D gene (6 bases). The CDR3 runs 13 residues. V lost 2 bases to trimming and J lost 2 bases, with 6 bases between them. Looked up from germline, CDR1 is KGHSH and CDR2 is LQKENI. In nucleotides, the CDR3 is TGTGCCAGCTCACCAGACAGGAACTATGGCTACACCTTC. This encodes CASSPDRNYGYTF.

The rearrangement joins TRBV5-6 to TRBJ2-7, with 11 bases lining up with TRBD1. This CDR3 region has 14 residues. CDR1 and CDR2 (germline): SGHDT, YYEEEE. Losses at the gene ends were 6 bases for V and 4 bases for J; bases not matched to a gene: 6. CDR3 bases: TGTGCCAGCACCCCGGGACAGGGGGTTTACGAGCAGTACTTC. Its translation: CASTPGQGVYEQYF. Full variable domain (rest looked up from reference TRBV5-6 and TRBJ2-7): DAGVTQSPTHLIKTRGQQVTLRCSPKSGHDTVSWYQQALGQGPQFIFQYYEEEERQRGNFPDRFSGHQFPNYSSELNVNALLLGDSALYLCASTPGQGVYEQYFGPGTRLTVT.

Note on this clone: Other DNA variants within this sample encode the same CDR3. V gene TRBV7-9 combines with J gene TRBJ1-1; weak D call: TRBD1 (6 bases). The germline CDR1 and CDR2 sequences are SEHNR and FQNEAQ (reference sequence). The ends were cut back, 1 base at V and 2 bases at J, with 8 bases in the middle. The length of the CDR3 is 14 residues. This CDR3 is CASSLGTENTEAFF. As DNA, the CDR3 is TGTGCCAGCAGCTTAGGGACAGAAAACACTGAAGCTTTCTTT.

The CDR3 sequence is CASSQVAGVYNEQFF. The CDR3 nucleotides are TGCGCCAGCAGCCAAGTAGCGGGGGTTTACAATGAGCAGTTCTTC. V usage is TRBV4-3 and J usage is TRBJ2-1, with 9 bases matching TRBD2. CDR1 LGHNA and CDR2 YSLEER come from the germline V gene. V trimming: 1 base; J trimming: 4 bases; junction bases outside the gene matches: 2. The CDR3 length is 15 residues.

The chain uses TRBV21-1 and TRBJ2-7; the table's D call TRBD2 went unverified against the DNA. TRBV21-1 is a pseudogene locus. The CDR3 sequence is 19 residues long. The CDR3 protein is CASSKGRTSGRPPSYEQYV. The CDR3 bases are TGTGCCAGCAGCAAAGGCAGGACTAGCGGGAGACCACCCTCCTACGAGCAGTACGTC.

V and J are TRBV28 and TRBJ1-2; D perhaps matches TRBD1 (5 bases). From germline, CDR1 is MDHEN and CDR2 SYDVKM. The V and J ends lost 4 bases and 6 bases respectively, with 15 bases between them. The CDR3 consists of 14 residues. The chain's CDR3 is CASSSTSGGHGYTF. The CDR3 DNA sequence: TGTGCCAGCAGTTCGACCAGCGGGGGTCATGGCTACACCTTC.

The CDR3 here is CAIRDSLSNQPQHF. The CDR3 nucleotides are TGTGCCATCAGGGACAGCCTTAGCAATCAGCCCCAGCATTTT. This rearrangement joins TRBV10-3 to TRBJ1-5; D possibly corresponds to TRBD1 (6 bases). The CDR3 spans 14 residues. The germline V gene has CDR1 ENHRY and CDR2 SYGVKD. Trimming removed 6 bases at V and 0 bases at J, with 9 bases between.

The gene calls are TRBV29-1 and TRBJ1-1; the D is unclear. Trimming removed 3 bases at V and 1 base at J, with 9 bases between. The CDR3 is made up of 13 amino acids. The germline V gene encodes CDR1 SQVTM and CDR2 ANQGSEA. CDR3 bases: TGCAGCGTTGATCATGGGAGGAACACTGAAGCTTTCTTT. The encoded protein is CSVDHGRNTEAFF.